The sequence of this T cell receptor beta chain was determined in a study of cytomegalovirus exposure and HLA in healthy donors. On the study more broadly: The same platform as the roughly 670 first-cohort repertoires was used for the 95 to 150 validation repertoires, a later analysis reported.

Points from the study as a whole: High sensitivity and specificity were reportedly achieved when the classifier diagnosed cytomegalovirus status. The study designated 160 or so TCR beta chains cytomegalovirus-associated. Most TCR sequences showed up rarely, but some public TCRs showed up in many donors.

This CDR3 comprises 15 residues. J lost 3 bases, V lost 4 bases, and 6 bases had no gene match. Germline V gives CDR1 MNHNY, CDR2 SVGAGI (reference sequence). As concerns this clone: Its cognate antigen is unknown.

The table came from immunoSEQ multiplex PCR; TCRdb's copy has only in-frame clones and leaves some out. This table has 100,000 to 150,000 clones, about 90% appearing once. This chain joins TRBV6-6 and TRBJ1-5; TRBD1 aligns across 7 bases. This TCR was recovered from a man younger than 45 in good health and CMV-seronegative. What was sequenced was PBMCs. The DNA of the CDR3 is TGTGCCAGCAGTTTTGACAGGGCAGCCAATCAGCCCCAGCATTTT. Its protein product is CASSFDRAANQPQHF.